This T cell receptor beta chain comes out of a study of shared clonotypes between healthy human individuals. For the study at large: Each donor had three CD4 naive, three CD4 memory, two CD8 naive and one CD8 memory plate.

Profiled with immunoSEQ multiplex PCR; TCRdb holds only in-frame clones, not every one. The data contain 1,400,000 or so clones, approximately 98.5% of them singletons. Trimming at V came to 6 bases and at J to 3 bases, leaving 8 bases not matched to a gene. This CDR3 is 15 amino acids long. CDR1 is MDHEN and CDR2 is SYDVKM in the germline V gene. Sequencing was done on a sample of naive CD4+ T cells sorted from blood. Sample subset: CD45RA+ positively selected. The TCR originated in a man aged 30-40 years in good health. V and J are TRBV28 and TRBJ1-5; 7 bases are a match to TRBD1. The CDR3 nucleotides read TGTGCCAGCAGGGAACAGGGGATCCCCAATCAGCCCCAGCATTTT. It is translated as CASREQGIPNQPQHF. Full variable domain (missing parts from reference TRBV28 and TRBJ1-5): DVKVTQSSRYLVKRTGEKVFLECVQDMDHENMFWYRQDPGLGLRLIYFSYDVKMKEKGDIPEGYSVSREKKERFSLILESASTNQTSMYLCASREQGIPNQPQHFGDGTRLSIL.